These 32 T cell receptor beta chains were all obtained from the same sample, sequenced in a study of blood T cell repertoires in COVID-19. The repertoire was sequenced with immunoSEQ multiplex PCR; TCRdb's copy has only in-frame clones and lacks some. The profile shows just under 300,000 clones, 85% to 90% of them singletons. Input material: peripheral blood. The receptor source for this set is a man aged 70-80 years with acute or convalescent COVID-19.

This clone was recorded once. This same CDR3 is encoded by further DNA sequences in the sample. The chain joins TRBV12-3 or TRBV12-4 to TRBJ2-1; D possibly corresponds to TRBD1 (6 bases). V lost 5 bases and J 3 bases, leaving 8 bases between the germline ends. The CDR3 is made up of 13 amino acids. The CDR3 region has the DNA TGTGCCAGCAGTCCGACAGGCTACAATGAGCAGTTCTTC. Encoded protein: CASSPTGYNEQFF.

The V and J genes are TRBV9 and TRBJ2-2; 10 bases map to TRBD1. Germline V CDR1 and CDR2: SGDLS, YYNGEE. Trimming cost V 4 bases and J 6 bases; bases outside gene matches: 9. There are 16 residues in the CDR3. CDR3 DNA sequence: TGTGCCAGCAGCCCCCAGACAGGGGGCTACTCCGGGGAGCTGTTTTTT. It yields the protein CASSPQTGGYSGELFF.

The V and J genes are TRBV29-1 and TRBJ1-4; D not resolved. V dropped 4 bases and J dropped 5 bases, with 17 bases sitting between them. Germline values: CDR1 SQVTM, CDR2 ANQGSEA. The length of the CDR3 is 15 residues. This CDR3 reads CSVARATGENEKLFF. CDR3 nucleotide sequence: TGCAGCGTTGCTAGAGCAACTGGGGAGAATGAAAAACTGTTTTTT.

The chain combines TRBV5-6 with TRBJ2-3; D is ambiguous. Trimming removed 3 bases from V and 0 bases from J, with 8 bases in between. CDR3 length: 14 amino acids. CDR1 is SGHDT, CDR2 YYEEEE, per germline. CDR3 bases: TGTGCCAGCAGCTGGAGACTCAGCACAGATACGCAGTATTTT. It encodes CASSWRLSTDTQYF.

Turning to this clone: The same CDR3 also results from other DNA sequences found in this sample. The chain has TRBV24-1 and TRBJ2-3; 8 bases agree with TRBD1. The CDR3 has 15 residues. Germline V gene lookup returns CDR1 KGHDR and CDR2 SFDVKD. The trim removed 4 bases at V and 1 base at J, leaving 3 bases unmatched. The CDR3: CATSDPGQGTDTQYF. The CDR3 region has the DNA TGTGCCACCAGTGACCCGGGACAGGGCACAGATACGCAGTATTTT.

In the case of this clone: Other DNA variants within this sample encode the same CDR3. The rearrangement joins TRBV11-3 to TRBJ2-2, with D perhaps TRBD1 (6 bases). This CDR3 region has 15 residues. V was cut by 1 base and J by 1 base, with 7 bases left in between. From germline, CDR1 is SGHNT and CDR2 YENEEA. DNA for the CDR3: TGTGCCAGCAGCTTAGCAGGGGTGAACACCGGGGAGCTGTTTTTT. It specifies CASSLAGVNTGELFF. The full variable domain, completed using reference TRBV11-3 and TRBJ2-2, is EAGVVQSPRYKIIEKKQPVAFWCNPISGHNTLYWYLQNLGQGPELLIRYENEEAVDDSQLPKDRFSAERLKGVDSTLKIQPAELGDSAVYLCASSLAGVNTGELFFGEGSRLTVL.

The chain uses TRBV19 and TRBJ2-5, with 7 bases fitting TRBD1. CDR1 LNHDA and CDR2 SQIVND come from the germline V gene (reference sequence). J gave up 3 bases and V 8 bases, and 9 bases lay outside the gene matches. The CDR3 spans 14 residues. The CDR3 is CASSLRDSKETQYF. The CDR3 bases are TGTGCCAGTTCCCTCCGGGACAGCAAAGAGACCCAGTACTTC.

The rearrangement uses TRBV5-1 and TRBJ1-1, with TRBD1 identical over 9 bases. CDR3 length equals 13 residues. Germline V gene data show CDR1 as SGHRS and CDR2 as YFSETQ. The trim removed 0 bases at V and 10 bases at J, leaving 4 bases unmatched. The DNA for the CDR3 is TGCGCCAGCAGCTTGGAGGGACAGGGTTTAGCTTTCTTT. Residues: CASSLEGQGLAFF.

This chain connects TRBV5-4 to TRBJ2-1, with 16 bases lining up with TRBD2. The CDR3 extends over 17 amino acids. The V gene end was trimmed by 4 bases and the J gene end by 4 bases; junction bases not matched to a gene: 5. In germline, CDR1 is SGHNT, CDR2 YYREEE (reference sequence). In nucleotides, the CDR3 is TGTGCCAGCAGCACTGGGACTAGCGGGGGGGTGTACAATGAGCAGTTCTTC. Amino acids: CASSTGTSGGVYNEQFF.

The chain combines TRBV5-6 with TRBJ1-2, with D hard to call. Between the trimmed V and J ends, which lost 0 bases and 4 bases, there was a span of 4 bases. Germline V CDR1 and CDR2: SGHDT, YYEEEE. This CDR3 has 12 residues. For the CDR3, the DNA is TGTGCCAGCAGCTTGGTAGCCTATGGCTACACCTTC. Translating gives CASSLVAYGYTF.

This clone was recorded once. The J gene is TRBJ1-1, the V gene TRBV18; D call uncertain. Per the germline V gene, CDR1 is KGHSH and CDR2 is LQKENI. The ends were cut back, 0 bases at V and 4 bases at J, with 12 bases in the middle. This CDR3 has 15 residues. CDR3 amino acids: CASSPPSIEVTEAFF. The CDR3, as DNA: TGTGCCAGCTCACCACCGTCAATAGAAGTCACTGAAGCTTTCTTT.

This sequence joins TRBV19 and TRBJ1-2; D possibly corresponds to TRBD1 (5 bases). The germline CDR1 and CDR2 sequences are LNHDA and SQIVND (reference sequence). Trimming stripped 7 bases from V and 5 bases from J, with 17 bases between. The CDR3 is 14 amino acids. The CDR3 here is CASITIPRGYGYTF. Here the CDR3 DNA reads TGTGCCAGTATCACTATTCCCCGGGGGTATGGCTACACCTTC.

The chain carries TRBV5-1 and TRBJ2-1; TRBD1 agrees at 8 bases. After removal of 2 bases from V and 6 bases from J, the junction contained 7 bases not matched to a gene. Per the germline V gene, CDR1 is SGHRS and CDR2 is YFSETQ. The CDR3 is 15 residues long. In DNA form, the CDR3 reads TGCGCCAGCAGCTTTTCCAGGACAGGGATCAATGAGCAGTTCTTC. Residues: CASSFSRTGINEQFF.

The chain couples TRBV14 to TRBJ2-4, with D maybe TRBD1 (6 bases). Germline CDR1 SGHDN, CDR2 FVKESK. Trimming removed 3 bases at V and 15 bases at J, with 18 bases between. CDR3 size: 13 residues. This CDR3 reads CASSQDIEGVRYF. The DNA of the CDR3 is TGTGCCAGCAGCCAGGATATAGAGGGGGTTAGGTACTTC.

The genes are TRBV20-1 and TRBJ1-1; possible D gene TRBD1, 5 bases. The CDR3 sequence is 14 residues long. The V end was cut by 3 bases, the J end by 3 bases, with 14 bases between. Per germline, CDR1 DFQATT and CDR2 SNEGSKA (reference sequence). The CDR3 protein is CSASDFRVDTEAFF. The CDR3 nucleotides read TGCAGTGCTAGTGACTTCAGGGTAGACACTGAAGCTTTCTTT.

The chain carries TRBV12-3 or TRBV12-4 and TRBJ2-1, with D possibly being TRBD1 (5 bases). Trimming took off 1 base at V and 15 bases at J, with 16 bases between the two ends. The CDR3 spans 13 residues. The CDR3 sequence is CASSLDRRSSRFF. For the CDR3, the DNA is TGTGCCAGCAGTTTAGACAGGCGTTCATCCCGGTTCTTC.

V usage is TRBV7-2 and J usage is TRBJ2-7; 9 nucleotides agree with TRBD2. This CDR3 has 18 amino acids. The germline V gene encodes CDR1 SGHTA and CDR2 FQGNSA. J lost 0 bases, V lost 0 bases, and 9 bases had no gene match. The CDR3 nucleotides are TGTGCCAGCAGCTTAGCCCGGGCTAGCGGGACCGCCTCCTACGAGCAGTACTTC. Protein sequence: CASSLARASGTASYEQYF. Full variable domain (rest looked up from reference TRBV7-2 and TRBJ2-7): GAGVSQSPSNKVTEKGKDVELRCDPISGHTALYWYRQSLGQGLEFLIYFQGNSAPDKSGLPSDRFSAERTGGSVSTLTIQRTQQEDSAVYLCASSLARASGTASYEQYFGPGTRLTVT.

J is TRBJ2-1 and V is TRBV5-1; D may be TRBD2 (5 bases). Germline V gene sequence: CDR1 SGHRS, CDR2 YFSETQ. The CDR3 totals 16 residues. Trimming took 0 bases from V and 0 from J, leaving 10 bases between them. CDR3 coding DNA: TGCGCCAGCAGCTTGGACCCTGGGAGCTCCTACAATGAGCAGTTCTTC. Translating gives CASSLDPGSSYNEQFF.

The J gene is TRBJ2-7, the V gene TRBV28; a possible D gene is TRBD1 (6 bases). Germline lookup yields CDR1 MDHEN and CDR2 SYDVKM. This CDR3 is 15 amino acids long. V lost 3 bases to trimming and J lost 1 base, with 13 bases between them. This CDR3 reads CASSFLTGTSYEQYF. The CDR3 DNA is TGTGCCAGCAGTTTTCTAACAGGGACGTCCTACGAGCAGTACTTC. Using reference TRBV28 and TRBJ2-7 for the parts outside the CDR3, the full variable domain is DVKVTQSSRYLVKRTGEKVFLECVQDMDHENMFWYRQDPGLGLRLIYFSYDVKMKEKGDIPEGYSVSREKKERFSLILESASTNQTSMYLCASSFLTGTSYEQYFGPGTRLTVT.

The J gene is TRBJ2-7, the V gene TRBV4-1, with TRBD2 matching over 7 bases. The germline CDR1 and CDR2 sequences are MGHRA and YSYEKL. The V segment lost 0 bases and the J segment 0 bases; nucleotides outside the gene matches: 8. This CDR3 has 17 amino acids. CDR3 coding DNA: TGCGCCAGCAGCCAAGATCATCGTGGCGGGAGCTCCTACGAGCAGTACTTC. This gives the protein CASSQDHRGGSSYEQYF.

V and J are TRBV27 and TRBJ2-2; 13 bases fit TRBD2. CDR3 size: 16 residues. The junction had 6 bases not matched to a gene; V was cut back by 6 bases and J by 5 bases. The germline CDR1 and CDR2 sequences are MNHEY and SMNVEV (reference sequence). The CDR3 sequence: CASRGLAGVRTGELFF. CDR3 coding DNA: TGTGCCAGCAGAGGACTAGCGGGAGTGAGGACCGGGGAGCTGTTTTTT.

The gene calls are TRBV9 and TRBJ2-3; D unresolved. The CDR3 runs 13 residues. V was cut by 0 bases and J by 6 bases, with 8 bases left in between. CDR1 SGDLS and CDR2 YYNGEE come from the germline V gene. This CDR3 reads CASSVDIRDTQYF. The CDR3 bases are TGTGCCAGCAGCGTAGATATCAGGGATACGCAGTATTTT.

The chain links TRBV7-2 to TRBJ2-1; 8 bases are shared with TRBD2. This CDR3 has 14 amino acids. Germline loops: CDR1 SGHTA, CDR2 FQGNSA. V shed 3 bases and J 8 bases; nucleotides not matched to a gene: 6. The CDR3 loop reads CASSFSGTGDEQFF. The DNA of the CDR3 is TGTGCCAGCAGCTTTAGCGGGACGGGGGATGAGCAGTTCTTC.

The chain joins TRBV21-1 to TRBJ1-6; TRBD1, the D gene given by the table, was not confirmed from the DNA. TRBV21-1 is termed a pseudogene. The CDR3 covers 17 residues. The CDR3 reads CASSNPWGPEENSPLHF. The DNA of the CDR3 is TGTGCCAGCAGCAATCCGTGGGGGCCCGAGGAAAATTCACCCCTCCACTTT.

This clone turned up a few times. This sequence joins TRBV11-2 and TRBJ2-1; a possible D gene is TRBD1 (6 bases). The CDR3 spans 14 residues. The V gene's germline CDR1 is SGHAT and CDR2 FQNNGV. Trimming cost V 6 bases and J 3 bases, with 12 bases left between them. The CDR3 is CASRGAGSYNEQFF. CDR3 nucleotide sequence: TGTGCCAGCAGGGGGGCAGGTAGCTACAATGAGCAGTTCTTC.

This clone was recorded once. The rearrangement uses TRBV5-1 and TRBJ2-1; D not certain. This CDR3 has 15 residues. CDR1 is SGHRS and CDR2 is YFSETQ in the germline V gene. V was cut by 1 base and J by 0 bases, with 8 bases left in between. For the CDR3, the DNA is TGCGCCAGCAGCTTGCTAGGCCTCTCCTACAATGAGCAGTTCTTC. This translates into CASSLLGLSYNEQFF.

This sequence joins TRBV10-3 and TRBJ2-7; 7 nucleotides align to TRBD2. The V gene's germline CDR1 is ENHRY and CDR2 SYGVKD. The CDR3 is made up of 16 amino acids. J gave up 7 bases and V 2 bases, and 14 bases lay outside the gene matches. Here the CDR3 reads CAISEPIGGTTREQYF. The CDR3, as DNA: TGTGCCATCAGTGAGCCCATCGGAGGGACTACTCGGGAGCAGTACTTC.

This clone was counted at least ten times. J is TRBJ2-7 and V is TRBV5-1; D call uncertain. The germline V and J ends were trimmed by 2 bases and 2 bases, with 11 bases remaining between them. CDR1 is SGHRS and CDR2 is YFSETQ in the germline V gene. This CDR3 is built from 14 residues. CDR3: CASSFSTETYEQYF. The CDR3 nucleotides read TGCGCCAGCAGCTTCTCTACAGAAACCTACGAGCAGTACTTC. Complete variable domain (other parts from reference TRBV5-1 and TRBJ2-7): KAGVTQTPRYLIKTRGQQVTLSCSPISGHRSVSWYQQTPGQGLQFLFEYFSETQRNKGNFPGRFSGRQFSNSRSEMNVSTLELGDSALYLCASSFSTETYEQYFGPGTRLTVT.

The chain has TRBV14 and TRBJ2-5; 8 nucleotides match TRBD1. The CDR3 has 15 residues. From germline, CDR1 is SGHDN and CDR2 FVKESK. The J segment lost 4 bases and the V segment lost 4 bases, leaving 8 bases of the junction unmatched. The CDR3 protein is CASSLDRGGGETQYF. The CDR3 region has the DNA TGTGCCAGCAGCCTCGACAGGGGAGGTGGAGAGACCCAGTACTTC.

The chain joins TRBV7-2 to TRBJ1-4, with 7 bases fitting TRBD1. This CDR3 is built from 15 residues. Unmatched junction bases numbered 12, after V lost 5 bases and J lost 9 bases. The germline V gene has CDR1 SGHTA and CDR2 FQGNSA. CDR3 region: CASSLNTGAVKKLFF. The CDR3 DNA sequence: TGTGCCAGCAGCCTAAATACAGGGGCTGTGAAAAAACTGTTTTTT.

The CDR3 nucleotides are TGCGCCAGCAGCCAAGGGACAGGAGGAAACATTCAGTACTTC. Its protein product is CASSQGTGGNIQYF. The chain carries TRBV5-1 and TRBJ2-4; 8 bases fit TRBD1. This CDR3 has 14 residues. Germline trimming cut 4 bases from V and 6 bases from J; bases unmatched to any gene: 6. CDR1 and CDR2 from the germline V gene are SGHRS and YFSETQ.

This chain joins TRBV5-6 and TRBJ2-1; 7 bases line up with TRBD2. The V gene's germline CDR1 is SGHDT and CDR2 YYEEEE. Trimming removed 5 bases from V and 4 bases from J; junction bases left unmatched: 15. This CDR3 is 17 amino acids long. The CDR3 DNA reads TGTGCCAGCAGGTGGACCCGGGACCTAGCGGATTACAATGAGCAGTTCTTC. Its protein is CASRWTRDLADYNEQFF.